This entry lists 5 T cell receptor beta chains sequenced from one sample in a study of vaccination effects on CD4 cells after COVID-19. Data came from immunoSEQ multiplex PCR; TCRdb stores just in-frame clones and leaves some out. The table has approximately 30,000 clones, roughly 60% seen once. Their recognized antigens are unknown. The authors isolated CD4+ T cells after around 11 days of culture. The source material was CD4+ T cells from PBMCs cultured without peptide, sampled before COVID-19 vaccination. These receptors were collected from a human donor who received a COVID-19 vaccine.

This chain joins TRBV11-2 and TRBJ1-2, with D unclear. V gave up 4 bases and J gave up 3 bases, with 21 bases separating them. The CDR3 is 17 amino acids. Germline CDR1 reads SGHAT; CDR2 reads FQNNGV. Here the CDR3 DNA reads TGTGCCAGCAGCTCCGTAGGACGGAGTGTAATTCACTATGGCTACACCTTC. This gives the protein CASSSVGRSVIHYGYTF.

This rearrangement joins TRBV5-1 to TRBJ2-1; either TRBD1 or TRBD2 may supply D (6 bases each). The CDR3 runs to 16 residues. The ends were cut back, 2 bases at V and 2 bases at J, with 14 bases in the middle. Germline V gene sequence: CDR1 SGHRS, CDR2 YFSETQ. CDR3 nucleotide sequence: TGCGCCAGCAGCTTATCGGGGGCTCCTACCTACAATGAGCAGTTCTTC. It encodes CASSLSGAPTYNEQFF.

The rearrangement joins TRBV5-1 to TRBJ1-2; D gene unclear. The V gene's germline CDR1 is SGHRS and CDR2 YFSETQ. V gave up 0 bases and J gave up 7 bases, with 13 bases separating them. The CDR3 consists of 14 residues. CDR3 sequence reads: CASSLEGDVSGYTF. The CDR3, as DNA: TGCGCCAGCAGCTTGGAGGGCGATGTGAGTGGCTACACCTTC.

The rearrangement links TRBV6-1 to TRBJ1-5; 8 nucleotides agree with TRBD1. Germline CDR1 and CDR2: MNHNS and SASEGT. With V trimmed by 3 bases and J by 6 bases, 7 bases remained unmatched. CDR3 length: 15 amino acids. The CDR3 region is CASSDGATGAQPQHF. The CDR3 DNA reads as TGTGCCAGCAGTGATGGGGCGACAGGGGCTCAGCCCCAGCATTTT.

This chain joins TRBV11-2 and TRBJ2-7; D ambiguous. CDR1 SGHAT and CDR2 FQNNGV come from the germline V gene. Trimming pared 1 base from V and 5 bases from J, leaving 9 bases between. CDR3 length: 13 residues. The CDR3 loop reads CASSLGDPNEQYF. The CDR3 bases are TGTGCCAGCAGCTTAGGGGATCCCAACGAGCAGTACTTC.